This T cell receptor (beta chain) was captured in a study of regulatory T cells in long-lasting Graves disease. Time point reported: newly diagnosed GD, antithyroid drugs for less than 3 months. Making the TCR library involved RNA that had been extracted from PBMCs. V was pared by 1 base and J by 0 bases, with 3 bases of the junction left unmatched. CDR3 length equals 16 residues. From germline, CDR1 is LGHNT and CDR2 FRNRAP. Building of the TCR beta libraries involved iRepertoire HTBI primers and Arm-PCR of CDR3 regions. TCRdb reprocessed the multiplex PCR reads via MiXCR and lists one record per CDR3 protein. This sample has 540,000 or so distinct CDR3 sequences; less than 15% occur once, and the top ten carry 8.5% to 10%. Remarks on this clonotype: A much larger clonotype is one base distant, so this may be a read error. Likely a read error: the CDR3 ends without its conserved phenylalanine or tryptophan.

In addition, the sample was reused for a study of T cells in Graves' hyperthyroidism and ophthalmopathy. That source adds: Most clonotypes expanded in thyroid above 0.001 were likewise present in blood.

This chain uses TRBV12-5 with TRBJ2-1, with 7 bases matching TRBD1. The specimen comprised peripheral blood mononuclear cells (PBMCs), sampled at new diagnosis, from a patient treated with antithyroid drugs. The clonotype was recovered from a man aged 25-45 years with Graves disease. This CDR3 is CASGLARDSSYNEQFL. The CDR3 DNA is TGTGCTAGTGGTTTGGCTAGGGACAGCTCCTACAATGAGCAGTTCCTC.